This T cell receptor beta chain originates from a study of blood T cell repertoires in COVID-19. Looking at the study overall: The United States, Italy and Spain provided the acute and convalescent COVID-19 samples. The analysed material was cDNA or gDNA that came from T cells, B-cell-depleted T cells, or PBMCs.

The method was immunoSEQ multiplex PCR; TCRdb's version includes in-frame clones alone and lacks a portion of them. Found here are about 400,000 clones, about nine tenths of them singletons; the top ten hold 1.7%. This CDR3 has 14 amino acids. Germline CDR1 is SEHNR and CDR2 is FQNEAQ (reference sequence). With 1 base clipped from V and 3 bases from J, the junction kept 0 bases outside the gene matches. Assignment of participants to cohorts was predicated upon participant-reported clinical history. Cohort 3 recovery required two negative PCRs, clearance, or symptom resolution. This TCR derives from a woman younger than 45 who had recovered from COVID-19. This chain joins TRBV7-9 and TRBJ2-3, with 8 nucleotides matching TRBD1. Sequencing was carried out using PBMCs or T cells enriched from blood (not recorded which). CDR3 protein: CASSLGTGTDTQYF. The CDR3 DNA reads as TGTGCCAGCAGCTTAGGGACAGGGACAGATACGCAGTATTTT.